The next 20 T cell receptor beta chains were all read from a single sample in a study of T cell repertoires in cytomegalovirus infection. Each CDR3 protein is one row after TCRdb ran MiXCR on the reads. The table shows 250,000 to 300,000 distinct CDR3 sequences, with roughly 26% occurring only once. The sample consisted of PBMCs. These TCRs come from a human donor in good health (CMV status not recorded). Some clones in this sample may be carry-over from other donors' samples.

This clonotype has more than one count but fewer than ten. The chain carries TRBV7-9 and TRBJ1-1, with a tentative D call TRBD1 (5 bases). Germline V gene data show CDR1 as SEHNR and CDR2 as FQNEAQ (reference sequence). V dropped 1 base and J dropped 4 bases, with 10 bases sitting between them. The CDR3 has 14 residues. In DNA, the CDR3 is TGTGCCAGCAGCTTAGAGGGGTTAGCCACTGAAGCTTTCTTT. Translating gives CASSLEGLATEAFF. Looking up the rest from reference TRBV7-9 and TRBJ1-1 gives the full variable domain: DTGVSQNPRHKITKRGQNVTFRCDPISEHNRLYWYRQTLGQGPEFLTYFQNEAQLEKSRLLSDRFSAERPKGSFSTLEIQRTEQGDSAMYLCASSLEGLATEAFFGQGTRLTVV.

The V and J genes are TRBV2 and TRBJ2-3; 14 nucleotides match TRBD2. The CDR3 has 15 amino acids. Germline V gene sequence: CDR1 SNHLY, CDR2 FYNNEI. J gave up 5 bases and V 4 bases, and 2 bases lay outside the gene matches. The CDR3 bases are TGTGCCAGCAGTGGGACTAGCGGGAGGAGAGATACGCAGTATTTT. This encodes CASSGTSGRRDTQYF.

The rearrangement links TRBV20-1 to TRBJ2-7; the match to TRBD1 covers 8 bases. Per germline, CDR1 DFQATT and CDR2 SNEGSKA (reference sequence). The CDR3 is 13 amino acids. The V segment lost 3 bases and the J segment 2 bases; nucleotides outside the gene matches: 3. The CDR3 nucleotides are TGCAGTGCTAGGGGGGACAGGACCTACGAGCAGTACTTC. The encoded protein is CSARGDRTYEQYF.

This clonotype was found many times. The chain recombines TRBV28 with TRBJ1-1; D is unclear. This CDR3 has 13 residues. The germline V gene has CDR1 MDHEN and CDR2 SYDVKM. The germline V and J ends were trimmed by 3 bases and 2 bases, with 7 bases remaining between them. CDR3 sequence: CASSLVSNTEAFF. DNA of the CDR3: TGTGCCAGCAGTTTGGTATCAAACACTGAAGCTTTCTTT. The complete variable domain, with remaining parts taken from reference TRBV28 and TRBJ1-1, reads DVKVTQSSRYLVKRTGEKVFLECVQDMDHENMFWYRQDPGLGLRLIYFSYDVKMKEKGDIPEGYSVSREKKERFSLILESASTNQTSMYLCASSLVSNTEAFFGQGTRLTVV.

V and J are TRBV29-1 and TRBJ2-3; D possibly corresponds to TRBD2 (6 bases). From germline, CDR1 is SQVTM and CDR2 ANQGSEA. The length of the CDR3 is 14 residues. V was trimmed by 4 bases and J by 6 bases, leaving 17 bases between them. The CDR3 spells CSVAVTGDWDTQYF. In DNA form, the CDR3 reads TGCAGCGTTGCTGTGACGGGAGATTGGGATACGCAGTATTTT.

This clonotype has a count of ten or more. The V call is TRBV7-9, the J call TRBJ1-4; D perhaps matches TRBD1 (6 bases). CDR1 is SEHNR, CDR2 FQNEAQ, per germline (reference sequence). The CDR3 has 15 residues. The V end lost 0 bases, the J end lost 7 bases, and 12 bases lay between the germline ends. The CDR3 here is CASSLADSPGEKLFF. The CDR3 DNA follows: TGTGCCAGCAGCTTAGCGGACAGTCCGGGTGAAAAACTGTTTTTT.

This clonotype was observed at least ten times. The chain recombines TRBV7-2 with TRBJ2-3; 8 bases line up with TRBD1. J lost 0 bases, V lost 5 bases, and 7 bases had no gene match. CDR1 is SGHTA and CDR2 is FQGNSA in the germline V gene. The CDR3 is 16 amino acids. The CDR3 protein is CASSPQGQASTDTQYF. The DNA of the CDR3 is TGTGCCAGCAGCCCGCAGGGACAGGCCAGCACAGATACGCAGTATTTT.

This clonotype appeared a few times. The chain joins TRBV19 to TRBJ1-1; 7 bases align to TRBD1. This CDR3 is built from 12 residues. Losses at the gene ends were 4 bases for V and 7 bases for J; bases not matched to a gene: 3. Germline CDR1 is LNHDA and CDR2 is SQIVND (reference sequence). CDR3 sequence (DNA): TGTGCCAGTAGTACCCAGGGGGTTGAAGCTTTCTTT. Protein sequence: CASSTQGVEAFF.

This clonotype has at least ten counts. This chain links TRBV7-2 with TRBJ2-1; either TRBD1 or TRBD2 may fit D (5 bases each). The V and J ends lost 6 bases and 6 bases respectively, with 15 bases between them. This CDR3 contains 14 residues. CDR1 is SGHTA and CDR2 is FQGNSA in the germline V gene. In DNA, the CDR3 is TGTGCCAGCAGGGGACGGTTTGGCGGCAATGAGCAGTTCTTC. This sequence encodes CASRGRFGGNEQFF.

The V and J genes are TRBV19 and TRBJ1-1, with D maybe TRBD1 (6 bases). In germline, CDR1 is LNHDA, CDR2 SQIVND (reference sequence). Trimming removed 3 bases from V and 0 bases from J, with 17 bases in between. The CDR3 spans 17 residues. In DNA form, the CDR3 reads TGTGCCAGTAGTATTGCGGGGCCTACAGGGATGAACACTGAAGCTTTCTTT. Translating gives CASSIAGPTGMNTEAFF.

As for this clonotype: Given a much more abundant clone one base away, this may be a read error. The gene calls are TRBV12-3 or TRBV12-4 and TRBJ2-7, with 9 bases aligning to TRBD1. This CDR3 is 14 amino acids long. CDR3 loop: CASSFGQGSYDQYF. CDR3 bases: TGTGCCAGCAGTTTTGGACAGGGGTCCTACGATCAGTACTTC.

This clonotype appeared a few times. The chain employs TRBV4-3 and TRBJ2-2; 9 bases agree with TRBD2. The CDR3 totals 15 residues. With 1 base clipped from V and 6 bases from J, the junction kept 3 bases outside the gene matches. Per the germline V gene, CDR1 is LGHNA and CDR2 is YSLEER. This CDR3 reads CASSQGGLAAGELFF. The CDR3 bases are TGCGCCAGCAGCCAAGGGGGACTAGCTGCCGGGGAGCTGTTTTTT.

This clonotype was picked up one time. The rearrangement joins TRBV4-3 to TRBJ2-7, with 7 bases matching TRBD1. With 4 bases clipped from V and 2 bases from J, the junction kept 8 bases outside the gene matches. Germline V gene sequence: CDR1 LGHNA, CDR2 YSLEER. This CDR3 has 15 amino acids. DNA of the CDR3: TGCGCCAGCAGCCGAGGGACAGCGGTAGCCTACGAGCAGTACTTC. Translation: CASSRGTAVAYEQYF.

In its sample, this clonotype was seen a few times. V is TRBV7-9 and J is TRBJ2-7; D possibly corresponds to TRBD1 (5 bases). Germline lookup yields CDR1 SEHNR and CDR2 FQNEAQ (reference sequence). CDR3 length: 14 residues. Trimming cost V 5 bases and J 2 bases, with 13 bases left between them. CDR3 sequence reads: CASSPQGLTYEQYF. As DNA, the CDR3 is TGTGCCAGCAGCCCCCAGGGCCTCACCTACGAGCAGTACTTC.

V and J are TRBV7-2 and TRBJ2-3, with D uncertain. Trimming took 5 bases from V and 4 from J, leaving 10 bases between them. Germline CDR1 SGHTA, CDR2 FQGNSA. CDR3 size: 13 residues. The DNA of the CDR3 is TGTGCCAGCAGCCCCCAGATCGCAGATACGCAGTATTTT. As protein: CASSPQIADTQYF.

This chain uses TRBV6-1 with TRBJ2-3, with 8 bases identical to TRBD2. V dropped 4 bases and J dropped 4; count of bases not matched to a gene: 7. Germline V gives CDR1 MNHNS, CDR2 SASEGT. This CDR3 has 15 amino acids. CDR3 amino acids: CASSVNGGASDTQYF. The CDR3 region has the DNA TGTGCCAGCAGTGTTAACGGGGGGGCCTCAGATACGCAGTATTTT.

The rearrangement joins TRBV6-2 or TRBV6-3 to TRBJ2-4; D may match TRBD1 or TRBD2 (6 bases each). The CDR3 totals 17 residues. Germline CDR1 is MNHEY and CDR2 is SVGEGT. The V end lost 4 bases, the J end lost 8 bases, and 24 bases lay between the germline ends. The CDR3: CASSSAGRGVRGDIQYF. Here the CDR3 DNA reads TGTGCCAGCAGTTCCGCCGGAAGGGGGGTCCGAGGGGACATTCAGTACTTC.

The sample holds many counts of this clonotype. The V call is TRBV5-6, the J call TRBJ2-1; 9 bases match TRBD1. V shed 2 bases and J 10 bases; nucleotides not matched to a gene: 7. The CDR3 extends over 14 amino acids. Germline-derived CDR1 and CDR2 are SGHDT and YYEEEE. Written as DNA, the CDR3 is TGTGCCAGCAGCTTTCCCGGGACAGGGAGGGAGCAGTTCTTC. Amino acids: CASSFPGTGREQFF.

This chain links TRBV4-3 with TRBJ2-7, with TRBD2 matching 9 bases. With V trimmed by 2 bases and J by 1 base, 3 bases remained unmatched. In germline, CDR1 is LGHNA, CDR2 YSLEER. The CDR3 length is 15 residues. The CDR3 DNA follows: TGCGCCAGCAGCCAACAAGCGGGGGGTTCCTACGAGCAGTACTTC. Translation: CASSQQAGGSYEQYF.

The chain employs TRBV9 and TRBJ2-3, with D tentatively TRBD1 or TRBD2 (5 bases each). This CDR3 has 12 residues. Trimming cost V 0 bases and J 14 bases, with 13 bases left between them. Germline V gene sequence: CDR1 SGDLS, CDR2 YYNGEE. Here the CDR3 DNA reads TGTGCCAGCAGCGTAGTAGACGGGGCGCCGTATTTT. Its protein is CASSVVDGAPYF.